These 15 T cell receptor beta chains came from one sample sequenced in a study of cytomegalovirus exposure and HLA in healthy donors. PCR involved 60 Vbeta and 13 Jbeta primers. Produced via immunoSEQ multiplex PCR; TCRdb's table is partial and in-frame only. The repertoire includes 180,000 or so clones, around 78% of them detected once, and around 1.6% sits in the top ten. Sample: PBMCs. Receptor source: a man aged 18-30 years in good health and CMV-seronegative.

The sample holds a few counts of this clone. The chain combines TRBV28 with TRBJ2-7; D remains ambiguous. The CDR3 contains 12 residues. Germline CDR1 reads MDHEN; CDR2 reads SYDVKM. V lost 5 bases, J lost 6 bases, and 11 bases lay in between. The CDR3 coding sequence is TGTGCCAGCAGTGTTGGAGTAAGCGAGCAGTACTTC. Amino acids: CASSVGVSEQYF.

The gene calls are TRBV2 and TRBJ2-1; TRBD2 might be the D (6 bases). The CDR3 runs 15 residues. The germline V and J ends were trimmed by 7 bases and 1 base, with 14 bases remaining between them. Germline CDR1 reads SNHLY; CDR2 reads FYNNEI. The CDR3 nucleotides are TGTGCCAGCACCGACGGAGGGAGGTCCTACAATGAGCAGTTCTTC. This translates into CASTDGGRSYNEQFF.

V and J are TRBV7-3 and TRBJ2-1; TRBD2 aligns across 10 bases. The J segment lost 6 bases and the V segment lost 0 bases, leaving 11 bases of the junction unmatched. Germline V lookup: CDR1 SGHTA, CDR2 FQGTGA. The CDR3 loop spans 18 amino acids. The CDR3 spells CASSLTFAGTSEANEQFF. The CDR3 nucleotides read TGTGCCAGCAGCTTAACGTTCGCTGGGACTAGCGAAGCCAATGAGCAGTTCTTC.

This clone was observed a few times. The sample has other DNA sequences that encode this CDR3 too. The CDR3 reads CASSDSAGSYNEQFF. DNA for the CDR3: TGTGCCAGCAGTGACTCAGCGGGCTCCTACAATGAGCAGTTCTTC. V gene TRBV6-4 combines with J gene TRBJ2-1, with D possibly TRBD2 on 6 matching bases. CDR1 MRHNA and CDR2 SNTAGT come from the germline V gene. This CDR3 comprises 15 residues. The germline V and J ends were trimmed by 0 bases and 0 bases, with 6 bases remaining between them.

The chain recombines TRBV29-1 with TRBJ1-2, with D uncertain. V was pared by 6 bases and J by 8 bases, with 16 bases between. This CDR3 has 12 amino acids. The germline V gene encodes CDR1 SQVTM and CDR2 ANQGSEA. The CDR3 here is CSVAGLREGYTF. CDR3 nucleotide sequence: TGCAGCGTAGCCGGTTTGCGGGAGGGCTACACCTTC.

V usage is TRBV4-1 and J usage is TRBJ1-2; D uncertain. Trimming stripped 0 bases from V and 1 base from J, with 6 bases between. The germline V gene has CDR1 MGHRA and CDR2 YSYEKL. The CDR3 consists of 14 residues. The CDR3 nucleotides are TGCGCCAGCAGCCAAGATCCCAATAACTATGGCTACACCTTC. Residues: CASSQDPNNYGYTF.

The chain carries TRBV5-4 and TRBJ2-7; maybe TRBD2 (5 bases). V lost 3 bases, J lost 6 bases, and 10 bases lay in between. The CDR3 contains 12 residues. Germline V gene sequence: CDR1 SGHNT, CDR2 YYREEE (reference sequence). CDR3 bases: TGTGCCAGCAGCTCGGTTGCGGGCGAGCAGTACTTC. Protein: CASSSVAGEQYF. Filled out from reference TRBV5-4 and TRBJ2-7, the complete variable domain reads ETGVTQSPTHLIKTRGQQVTLRCSSQSGHNTVSWYQQALGQGPQFIFQYYREEENGRGNFPPRFSGLQFPNYSSELNVNALELDDSALYLCASSSVAGEQYFGPGTRLTVT.

The chain carries TRBV6-5 and TRBJ2-1; 13 nucleotides agree with TRBD2. Germline values: CDR1 MNHEY, CDR2 SVGAGI. CDR3 length: 14 amino acids. J was trimmed by 12 bases and V by 6 bases; bases with no gene match: 8. This chain's CDR3 is CASSRGLAGVSQFF. The CDR3 nucleotides are TGTGCCAGCAGCCGCGGACTAGCGGGAGTATCGCAGTTCTTC.

The chain is built from TRBV30 and TRBJ1-2; 7 nucleotides match TRBD1. The CDR3 spans 14 residues. The V segment lost 5 bases and the J segment 2 bases; nucleotides outside the gene matches: 8. Germline CDR1 GTSNPN, CDR2 SVGIG (reference sequence). The CDR3 DNA is TGTGCCTGGTCCGTCGGGACAGCCAACTATGGCTACACCTTC. Amino acids: CAWSVGTANYGYTF.

A few counts support this clone. The chain combines TRBV18 with TRBJ1-5; 7 bases map to TRBD1. The CDR3 runs 17 residues. Per germline, CDR1 KGHSH and CDR2 LQKENI. The V gene end was trimmed by 2 bases and the J gene end by 0 bases; junction bases not matched to a gene: 7. The CDR3 bases are TGTGCCAGCTCACCAACGGGAGGGGGCTATAGCAATCAGCCCCAGCATTTT. Protein: CASSPTGGGYSNQPQHF.

This clone has just a few counts. This sequence joins TRBV30 and TRBJ1-1, with D possibly TRBD1 on 6 matching bases. This CDR3 has 18 amino acids. Trimming shortened V by 8 bases and J by 2 bases, and 30 bases separated the two germline ends. Germline V CDR1 and CDR2: GTSNPN, SVGIG (reference sequence). CDR3 bases: TGTGCCGGGCTACGTTACACCGGGGGGCGCGGGTTAAACACTGAAGCTTTCTTT. Protein: CAGLRYTGGRGLNTEAFF.

This clone was found a few times. The V gene is TRBV4-1, the J gene TRBJ2-2; D gene unclear. The CDR3 extends over 16 amino acids. Trimming cost V 1 base and J 0 bases, with 9 bases left between them. Looked up from germline, CDR1 is MGHRA and CDR2 is YSYEKL. For the CDR3, the DNA is TGCGCCAGCAGCCAAGCCCCCAGTCCGAACACCGGGGAGCTGTTTTTT. It translates to CASSQAPSPNTGELFF.

This chain joins TRBV7-9 and TRBJ2-1; 8 bases are a match to TRBD2. Per germline, CDR1 SEHNR and CDR2 FQNEAQ (reference sequence). This CDR3 contains 16 residues. With V trimmed by 5 bases and J by 1 base, 7 bases remained unmatched. The CDR3 reads CASSTTSGPSYNEQFF. In DNA, the CDR3 is TGTGCCAGCAGCACCACTAGCGGCCCATCCTACAATGAGCAGTTCTTC.

The chain recombines TRBV7-6 with TRBJ1-5; 8 bases are shared with TRBD1. With 5 bases clipped from V and 6 bases from J, the junction kept 3 bases outside the gene matches. Germline-derived CDR1 and CDR2 are SGHVS and FNYEAQ. The CDR3 has 13 amino acids. CDR3 sequence (DNA): TGTGCCAGCAGCAAGGACAGGGCTCAGCCCCAGCATTTT. It translates to CASSKDRAQPQHF.

The chain links TRBV2 to TRBJ2-3; TRBD2 agrees at 7 bases. The CDR3 sequence is 16 residues long. Germline V gene data show CDR1 as SNHLY and CDR2 as FYNNEI. The V gene end was trimmed by 5 bases and the J gene end by 1 base; junction bases not matched to a gene: 9. CDR3 nucleotide sequence: TGTGCCAGCAGTAAAAGGCGGGGGACGGGCACAGATACGCAGTATTTT. Translation gives CASSKRRGTGTDTQYF.